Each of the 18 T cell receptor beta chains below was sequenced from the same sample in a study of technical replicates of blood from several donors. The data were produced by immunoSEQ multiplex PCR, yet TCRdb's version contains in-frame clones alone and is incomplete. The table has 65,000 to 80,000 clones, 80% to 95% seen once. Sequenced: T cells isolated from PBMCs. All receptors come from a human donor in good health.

The CDR3 nucleotides read TGTGCCAGCAGCGCGACAGGGAATGGCTACACCTTC. Its protein product is CASSATGNGYTF. V and J are TRBV7-2 and TRBJ1-2, with 7 bases matching TRBD1. The CDR3 sequence is 12 residues long. The V gene end was trimmed by 5 bases and the J gene end by 6 bases; junction bases not matched to a gene: 3. The germline CDR1 and CDR2 sequences are SGHTA and FQGNSA.

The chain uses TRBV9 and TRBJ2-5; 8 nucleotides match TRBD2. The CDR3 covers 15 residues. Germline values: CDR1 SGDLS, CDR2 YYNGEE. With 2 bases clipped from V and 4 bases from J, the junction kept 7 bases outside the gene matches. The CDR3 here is CASSVESGSSETQYF. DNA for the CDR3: TGTGCCAGCAGCGTGGAAAGCGGGAGCTCAGAGACCCAGTACTTC.

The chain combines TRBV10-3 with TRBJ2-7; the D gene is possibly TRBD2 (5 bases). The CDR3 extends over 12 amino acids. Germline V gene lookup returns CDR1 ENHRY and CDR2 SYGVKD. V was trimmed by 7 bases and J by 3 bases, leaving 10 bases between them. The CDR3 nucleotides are TGTGCCATCAATGAAGGGAGCTACGAGCAGTACTTC. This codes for CAINEGSYEQYF.

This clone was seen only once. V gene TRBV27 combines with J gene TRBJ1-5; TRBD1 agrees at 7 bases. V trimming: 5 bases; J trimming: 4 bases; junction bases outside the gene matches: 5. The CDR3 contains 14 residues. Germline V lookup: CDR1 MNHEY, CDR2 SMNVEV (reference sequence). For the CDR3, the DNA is TGTGCCAGCAGTCTGGGACAGTTTAATCAGCCCCAGCATTTT. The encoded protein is CASSLGQFNQPQHF.

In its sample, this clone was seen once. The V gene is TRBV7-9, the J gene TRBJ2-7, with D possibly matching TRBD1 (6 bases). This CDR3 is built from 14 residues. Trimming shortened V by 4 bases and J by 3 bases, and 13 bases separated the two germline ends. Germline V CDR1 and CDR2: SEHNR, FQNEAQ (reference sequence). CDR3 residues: CASSYLTGNYEQYF. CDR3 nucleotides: TGTGCCAGCAGCTACCTAACAGGGAACTACGAGCAGTACTTC.

The CDR3, as DNA: TGTGCCACCAGCAGACAGGGGGCCCCTGAAGCTTTCTTT. Translation: CATSRQGAPEAFF. The chain combines TRBV15 with TRBJ1-1, with 8 bases fitting TRBD1. V shed 2 bases and J 6 bases; nucleotides not matched to a gene: 2. The CDR3 extends over 13 amino acids. Germline assignment: CDR1 LNHNV and CDR2 YYDKDF (reference sequence).

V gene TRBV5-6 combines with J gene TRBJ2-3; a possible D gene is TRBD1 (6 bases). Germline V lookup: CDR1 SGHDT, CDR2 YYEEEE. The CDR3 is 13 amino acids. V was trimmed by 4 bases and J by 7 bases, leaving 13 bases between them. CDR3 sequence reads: CASSLPGHNTQYF. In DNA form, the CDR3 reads TGTGCCAGCAGCCTACCGGGACACAATACGCAGTATTTT. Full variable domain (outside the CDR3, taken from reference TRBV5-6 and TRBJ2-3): DAGVTQSPTHLIKTRGQQVTLRCSPKSGHDTVSWYQQALGQGPQFIFQYYEEEERQRGNFPDRFSGHQFPNYSSELNVNALLLGDSALYLCASSLPGHNTQYFGPGTRLTVL.

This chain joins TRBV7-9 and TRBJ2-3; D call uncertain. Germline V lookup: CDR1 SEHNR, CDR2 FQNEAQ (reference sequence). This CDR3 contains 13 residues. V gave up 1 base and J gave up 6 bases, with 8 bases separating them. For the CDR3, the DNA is TGTGCCAGCAGCTTAGGTATTGAGGATACGCAGTATTTT. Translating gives CASSLGIEDTQYF.

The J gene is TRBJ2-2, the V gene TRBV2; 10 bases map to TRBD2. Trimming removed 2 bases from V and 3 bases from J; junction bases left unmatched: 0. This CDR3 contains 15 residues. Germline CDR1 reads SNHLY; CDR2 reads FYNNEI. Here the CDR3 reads CASSELAGDTGELFF. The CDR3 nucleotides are TGTGCCAGCAGTGAACTAGCGGGGGACACCGGGGAGCTGTTTTTT.

CDR3 in DNA: TGTGCCAGCCGGGACAGGGTGTACAATGAGCAGTTCTTC. Its translation is CASRDRVYNEQFF. The genes are TRBV2 and TRBJ2-1, with 9 bases aligning to TRBD1. With 8 bases clipped from V and 4 bases from J, the junction kept 3 bases outside the gene matches. Germline V gene lookup returns CDR1 SNHLY and CDR2 FYNNEI. This CDR3 has 13 residues. Drawing the rest from reference TRBV2 and TRBJ2-1, the complete variable domain is EPEVTQTPSHQVTQMGQEVILRCVPISNHLYFYWYRQILGQKVEFLVSFYNNEISEKSEIFDDQFSVERPDGSNFTLKIRSTKLEDSAMYFCASRDRVYNEQFFGPGTRLTVL.

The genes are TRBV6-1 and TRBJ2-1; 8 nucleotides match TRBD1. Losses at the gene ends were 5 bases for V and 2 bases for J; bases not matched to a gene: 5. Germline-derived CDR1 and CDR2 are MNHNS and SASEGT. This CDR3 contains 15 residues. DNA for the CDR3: TGTGCCAGCAGTACGGACAGGGAGACCTACAATGAGCAGTTCTTC. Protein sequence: CASSTDRETYNEQFF.

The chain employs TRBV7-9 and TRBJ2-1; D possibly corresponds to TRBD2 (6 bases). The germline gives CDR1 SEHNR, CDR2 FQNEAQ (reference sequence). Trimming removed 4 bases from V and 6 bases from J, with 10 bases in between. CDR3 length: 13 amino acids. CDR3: CASSSGSPNEQFF. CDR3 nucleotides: TGTGCCAGCAGCTCCGGGAGCCCCAATGAGCAGTTCTTC.

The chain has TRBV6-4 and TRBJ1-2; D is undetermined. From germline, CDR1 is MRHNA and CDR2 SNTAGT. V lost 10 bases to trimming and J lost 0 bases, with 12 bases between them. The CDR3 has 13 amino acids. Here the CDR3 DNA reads TGTGCCATCCATACACGGGCTAACTATGGCTACACCTTC. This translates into CAIHTRANYGYTF.

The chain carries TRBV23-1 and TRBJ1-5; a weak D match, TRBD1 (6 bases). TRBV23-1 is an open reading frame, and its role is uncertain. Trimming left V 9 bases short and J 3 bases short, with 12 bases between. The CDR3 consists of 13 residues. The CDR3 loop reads CASSRQDNQPQHF. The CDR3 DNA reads TGCGCCAGTAGCCGACAGGACAATCAGCCCCAGCATTTT.

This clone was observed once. The CDR3 DNA follows: TGTGCCAGCAGCTTATCTTGGACTAGCGGGGGTACGAACACCGGGGAGCTGTTTTTT. Encoded protein: CASSLSWTSGGTNTGELFF. The rearrangement joins TRBV7-9 to TRBJ2-2; 13 bases are shared with TRBD2. Germline V gene sequence: CDR1 SEHNR, CDR2 FQNEAQ (reference sequence). The CDR3 runs 19 residues. Trimming removed 2 bases from V and 0 bases from J; junction bases left unmatched: 6.

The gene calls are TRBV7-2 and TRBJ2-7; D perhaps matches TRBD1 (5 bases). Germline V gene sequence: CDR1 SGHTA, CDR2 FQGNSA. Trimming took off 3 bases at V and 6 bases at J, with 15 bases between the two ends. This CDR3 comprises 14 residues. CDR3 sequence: CASSLQGLWGEQYF. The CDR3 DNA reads TGTGCCAGCAGCTTGCAGGGATTATGGGGCGAGCAGTACTTC.

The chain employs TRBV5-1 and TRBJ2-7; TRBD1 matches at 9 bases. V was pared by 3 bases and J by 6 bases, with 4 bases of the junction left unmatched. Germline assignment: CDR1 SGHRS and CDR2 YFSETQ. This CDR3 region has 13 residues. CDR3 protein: CASSSDRGGEQYF. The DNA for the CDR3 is TGCGCCAGCAGCTCGGACAGGGGAGGCGAGCAGTACTTC.

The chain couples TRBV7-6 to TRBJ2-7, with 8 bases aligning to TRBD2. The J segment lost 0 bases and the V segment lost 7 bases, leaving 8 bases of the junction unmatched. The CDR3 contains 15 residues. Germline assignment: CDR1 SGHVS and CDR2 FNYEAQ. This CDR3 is CASTLRSGGSYEQYF. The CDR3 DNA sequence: TGTGCCAGCACCCTTAGGAGCGGGGGCTCCTACGAGCAGTACTTC.